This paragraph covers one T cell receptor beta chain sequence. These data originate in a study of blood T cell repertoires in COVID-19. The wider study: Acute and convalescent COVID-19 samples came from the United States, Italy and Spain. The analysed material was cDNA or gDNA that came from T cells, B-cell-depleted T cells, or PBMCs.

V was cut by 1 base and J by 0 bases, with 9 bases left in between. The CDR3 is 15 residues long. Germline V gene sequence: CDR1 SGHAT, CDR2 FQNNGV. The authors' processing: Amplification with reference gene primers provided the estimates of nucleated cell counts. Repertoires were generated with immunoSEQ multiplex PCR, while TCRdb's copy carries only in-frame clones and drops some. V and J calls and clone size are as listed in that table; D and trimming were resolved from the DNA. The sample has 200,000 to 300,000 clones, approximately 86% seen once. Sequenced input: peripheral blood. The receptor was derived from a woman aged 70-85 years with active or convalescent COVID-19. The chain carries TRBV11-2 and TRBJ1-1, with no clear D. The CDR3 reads CASSLGWSLNTEAFF. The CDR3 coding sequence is TGTGCCAGCAGCTTAGGGTGGAGTTTGAACACTGAAGCTTTCTTT. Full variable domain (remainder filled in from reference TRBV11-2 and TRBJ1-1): EAGVAQSPRYKIIEKRQSVAFWCNPISGHATLYWYQQILGQGPKLLIQFQNNGVVDDSQLPKDRFSAERLKGVDSTLKIQPAKLEDSAVYLCASSLGWSLNTEAFFGQGTRLTVV.